This TCR beta chain is from a study of cytomegalovirus exposure and HLA in healthy donors. The V and J ends lost 4 bases and 4 bases respectively, with 17 bases between them. This CDR3 is 16 amino acids long. Germline V gives CDR1 SGHTA, CDR2 FQGNSA. The study ran its PCR with 60 Vbeta and 13 Jbeta primers. The repertoire was sequenced with immunoSEQ multiplex PCR; TCRdb's copy has only in-frame clones and lacks some. The sample holds about 150,000 clones, around 80% seen once. The table lists this clone with a few counts. Its antigen remains unknown. The study, taken as a whole, reports: Earlier analysis found most TCR beta V segments productive about 87% or about 30% of the time. CMV serostatus stood as the only immune exposure information on hand. The study put some 150 TCR beta chains on its list as cytomegalovirus-associated. Exclusion applied to some V segments, including TRBV6-2 and TRBV6-3, as they were indistinguishable.

The source material was PBMCs. This chain joins TRBV7-2 and TRBJ1-3; D perhaps matches TRBD1 (5 bases). The sequence derives from a woman aged 45-65 years in good health and CMV-seropositive. CDR3 residues: CASSSIHDRGGNTIYF. CDR3 DNA sequence: TGTGCCAGCAGCTCCATTCATGACCGGGGGGGAAACACCATATATTTT.